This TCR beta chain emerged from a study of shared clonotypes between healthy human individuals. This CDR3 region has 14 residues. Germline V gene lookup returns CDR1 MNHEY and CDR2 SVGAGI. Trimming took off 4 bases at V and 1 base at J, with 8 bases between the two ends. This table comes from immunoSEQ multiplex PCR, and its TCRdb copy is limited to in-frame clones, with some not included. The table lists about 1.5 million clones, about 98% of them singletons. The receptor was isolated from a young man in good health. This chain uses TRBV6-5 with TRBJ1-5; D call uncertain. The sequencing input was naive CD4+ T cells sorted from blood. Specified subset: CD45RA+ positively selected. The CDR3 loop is CASSSLGSNQPQHF. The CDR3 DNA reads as TGTGCCAGCAGTTCCTTGGGGAGCAATCAGCCCCAGCATTTT.